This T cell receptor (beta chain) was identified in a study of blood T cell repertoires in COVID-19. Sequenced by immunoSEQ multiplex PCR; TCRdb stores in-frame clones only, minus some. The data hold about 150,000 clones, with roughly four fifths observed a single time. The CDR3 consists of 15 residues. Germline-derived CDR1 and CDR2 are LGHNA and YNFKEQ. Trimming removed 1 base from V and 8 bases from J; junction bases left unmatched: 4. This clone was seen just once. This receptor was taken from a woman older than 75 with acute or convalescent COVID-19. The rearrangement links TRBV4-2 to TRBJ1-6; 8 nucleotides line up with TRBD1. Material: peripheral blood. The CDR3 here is CASSQVATGDSPLHF. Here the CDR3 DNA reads TGTGCCAGCAGCCAAGTAGCGACAGGGGATTCACCCCTCCACTTT.